A single sample gave rise to the 26 T cell receptor beta chains below, sequenced in a study of PD-L1 blockade in urothelial cancer (dated by TCRdb to about 2017). The library was prepared using the immunoSEQ multiplex PCR assay. Held by TCRdb, this immuneACCESS table contains in-frame sequences only and omits some clones. Under half of the omission traces to an unresolved V gene where checked; the cause of the rest is unknown. The sample contains roughly 91,000 clones, around 85% of them found a single time. Around 14% of the sample comes from the top ten. The time point label corresponds to: pretreatment peripheral blood. The input for sequencing was PBMCs, taken around atezolizumab (anti-PD-L1) treatment. The source is a man in his 60s with urothelial cancer.

The CDR3 region is CASSYSGLAGYNEQFF. CDR3 coding DNA: TGTGCCAGCAGTTACTCTGGACTAGCGGGGTACAATGAGCAGTTCTTC. V gene TRBV6-5 combines with J gene TRBJ2-1, with 12 bases lining up with TRBD2. This CDR3 contains 16 residues. Germline V CDR1 and CDR2: MNHEY, SVGAGI. Trimming at V came to 0 bases and at J to 4 bases, leaving 1 base not matched to a gene.

The chain is built from TRBV6-1 and TRBJ1-2; no clear D. Germline CDR1 is MNHNS and CDR2 is SASEGT. CDR3 length equals 12 residues. Trimming left V 5 bases short and J 8 bases short, with 12 bases between. The CDR3 loop is CASSSTSGGYTF. DNA of the CDR3: TGTGCCAGCAGTTCTACCTCAGGCGGCTACACCTTC.

V is TRBV25-1 and J is TRBJ2-1; 9 nucleotides line up with TRBD1. The V gene end was trimmed by 3 bases and the J gene end by 5 bases; junction bases not matched to a gene: 5. CDR1 MGHDK and CDR2 SYGVNS come from the germline V gene. The CDR3 has 15 amino acids. CDR3 DNA: TGTGCCAGCAGTGAGACCGGGACAGGGAACAATGAGCAGTTCTTC. Protein: CASSETGTGNNEQFF.

The CDR3 is CASSHRVVSSGNTIYF. The CDR3 DNA is TGTGCCAGCAGTCACCGGGTGGTATCCTCTGGAAACACCATATATTTT. The J gene is TRBJ1-3, the V gene TRBV28, with D hard to call. Germline CDR1 is MDHEN and CDR2 is SYDVKM. The germline V and J ends were trimmed by 5 bases and 0 bases, with 14 bases remaining between them. The CDR3 has 16 amino acids. Using reference TRBV28 and TRBJ1-3 for the parts outside the CDR3, the full variable domain is DVKVTQSSRYLVKRTGEKVFLECVQDMDHENMFWYRQDPGLGLRLIYFSYDVKMKEKGDIPEGYSVSREKKERFSLILESASTNQTSMYLCASSHRVVSSGNTIYFGEGSWLTVV.

In its sample, this clone was seen once. The chain is built from TRBV2 and TRBJ1-5; 7 bases agree with TRBD1. The CDR3 contains 14 residues. CDR1 SNHLY and CDR2 FYNNEI come from the germline V gene. V shed 6 bases and J 6 bases; nucleotides not matched to a gene: 8. CDR3 loop: CASRQGGLSQPQHF. In nucleotides, the CDR3 is TGTGCCAGCAGGCAGGGGGGTTTGAGTCAGCCCCAGCATTTT.

The chain combines TRBV30 with TRBJ2-7, with TRBD2 as a possible D gene (6 bases). There are 13 residues in the CDR3. With 5 bases removed from V and 2 bases from J, the gap between germline ends came to 13 bases. From germline, CDR1 is GTSNPN and CDR2 SVGIG (reference sequence). The CDR3 coding sequence is TGTGCCTGGTCGGCGGGGATTCCCTACGAGCAGTACTTC. Its translation: CAWSAGIPYEQYF.

This clone was picked up one time. The V gene is TRBV30, the J gene TRBJ1-5; D is unclear. The ends were cut back, 4 bases at V and 3 bases at J, with 10 bases in the middle. CDR3 length: 13 amino acids. Germline values: CDR1 GTSNPN, CDR2 SVGIG (reference sequence). The CDR3 region has the DNA TGTGCCTGGACTCACGACTACAATCAGCCCCAGCATTTT. Translation gives CAWTHDYNQPQHF. Full variable domain (missing parts from reference TRBV30 and TRBJ1-5): SQTIHQWPATLVQPVGSPLSLECTVEGTSNPNLYWYRQAAGRGLQLLFYSVGIGQISSEVPQNLSASRPQDRQFILSSKKLLLSDSGFYLCAWTHDYNQPQHFGDGTRLSIL.

This chain joins TRBV11-3 and TRBJ2-1; TRBD2 matches 12 bases. The CDR3 is made up of 14 amino acids. The V gene end was trimmed by 2 bases and the J gene end by 9 bases; junction bases not matched to a gene: 2. The germline V gene has CDR1 SGHNT and CDR2 YENEEA. CDR3 bases: TGTGCCAGCAGCTTACTAGCGGGGGGGCTTGAGCAGTTCTTC. Translated: CASSLLAGGLEQFF.

The chain is built from TRBV20-1 and TRBJ2-5; no clear D. V lost 7 bases, J lost 1 base, and 4 bases lay in between. The germline gives CDR1 DFQATT, CDR2 SNEGSKA (reference sequence). This CDR3 region has 10 residues. Here the CDR3 reads CSGAQETQYF. The DNA for the CDR3 is TGCAGTGGGGCCCAAGAGACCCAGTACTTC.

The chain joins TRBV30 to TRBJ1-2, with TRBD1 matching over 7 bases. Germline loops: CDR1 GTSNPN, CDR2 SVGIG (reference sequence). Losses at the gene ends were 1 base for V and 4 bases for J; bases not matched to a gene: 9. This CDR3 spans 15 amino acids. The CDR3 spells CAWSDRDRGVYGYTF. The DNA of the CDR3 is TGTGCCTGGAGTGACCGGGACAGAGGAGTCTATGGCTACACCTTC.

The CDR3: CASSPRGGALGEQFF. The CDR3 DNA sequence: TGTGCCAGCAGCCCCCGCGGGGGGGCTCTTGGTGAGCAGTTCTTC. V is TRBV14 and J is TRBJ2-1; 9 nucleotides line up with TRBD2. This CDR3 has 15 residues. V lost 4 bases and J lost 9; bases outside the gene matches: 10. CDR1 is SGHDN and CDR2 is FVKESK in the germline V gene.

The CDR3 sequence: CASSYSTTGSFSPLHF. The CDR3, as DNA: TGTGCCAGCAGTTACTCGACGACAGGCTCCTTTTCACCCCTCCACTTT. This chain joins TRBV6-6 and TRBJ1-6; D possibly corresponds to TRBD1 (6 bases). Germline assignment: CDR1 MNHNY and CDR2 SVGAGI (reference sequence). The CDR3 has 16 residues. Trimming removed 0 bases at V and 9 bases at J, with 15 bases between.

This clone came up many times. This chain connects TRBV14 to TRBJ2-7; 12 bases align to TRBD2. Germline V gene sequence: CDR1 SGHDN, CDR2 FVKESK. This CDR3 contains 15 residues. J was trimmed by 2 bases and V by 3 bases; bases with no gene match: 2. As DNA, the CDR3 is TGTGCCAGCAGCCAGCTAGCGGGAGGGCCCTACGAGCAGTACTTC. It codes for CASSQLAGGPYEQYF.

The chain combines TRBV5-1 with TRBJ2-3; no reliable D call. V lost 2 bases and J 2 bases, leaving 12 bases between the germline ends. This CDR3 spans 15 amino acids. Germline lookup yields CDR1 SGHRS and CDR2 YFSETQ. CDR3 in amino acids: CASSFSVVYTDTQYF. CDR3 nucleotides: TGCGCCAGCAGCTTTTCGGTTGTATACACAGATACGCAGTATTTT.

The chain links TRBV9 to TRBJ2-2; 9 nucleotides match TRBD1. The V gene's germline CDR1 is SGDLS and CDR2 YYNGEE. The CDR3 extends over 17 amino acids. V lost 1 base and J lost 5; bases outside the gene matches: 9. The DNA for the CDR3 is TGTGCCAGCAGCGTATACTTACCGGGACAGGGAACCGGGGAGCTGTTTTTT. This translates into CASSVYLPGQGTGELFF.

The genes are TRBV7-3 and TRBJ2-1; 12 nucleotides match TRBD2. V lost 5 bases and J lost 7; bases outside the gene matches: 18. CDR1 is SGHTA, CDR2 FQGTGA, per germline. This CDR3 has 19 residues. This CDR3 is CASSANPWLAGGPGNEQFF. CDR3 sequence (DNA): TGTGCCAGCAGCGCCAACCCCTGGCTAGCGGGAGGGCCAGGGAATGAGCAGTTCTTC.

This chain uses TRBV18 with TRBJ1-3; D unclear. The CDR3 runs to 13 residues. Germline V CDR1 and CDR2: KGHSH, LQKENI. Deletions cut 6 bases from V and 4 bases from J, with 10 bases between. The CDR3 sequence is CASSGAGGNTIYF. CDR3 DNA sequence: TGTGCCAGCTCCGGAGCTGGAGGAAACACCATATATTTT.

The V call is TRBV4-2, the J call TRBJ2-3; 14 bases are shared with TRBD2. With V trimmed by 0 bases and J by 0 bases, 8 bases remained unmatched. This CDR3 spans 20 amino acids. The germline gives CDR1 LGHNA, CDR2 YNFKEQ. The CDR3 loop is CASSQDGRLAGGSSTDTQYF. The CDR3 bases are TGTGCCAGCAGCCAAGACGGGCGACTAGCGGGGGGGAGTAGCACAGATACGCAGTATTTT.

This chain uses TRBV27 with TRBJ1-1; D is perhaps TRBD1 (6 bases). V shed 4 bases and J shed 10 bases, with 10 bases lying between them. Looked up from germline, CDR1 is MNHEY and CDR2 is SMNVEV (reference sequence). This CDR3 comprises 11 residues. CDR3 nucleotides: TGTGCCAGCAGTTACCGAGGGGGAGCTTTCTTT. The encoded protein is CASSYRGGAFF.

In its sample, this clone was seen once. V gene TRBV4-2 combines with J gene TRBJ2-2; 11 positions match TRBD2. Germline V CDR1 and CDR2: LGHNA, YNFKEQ. CDR3 length: 15 amino acids. J lost 7 bases, V lost 5 bases, and 6 bases had no gene match. The CDR3 coding sequence is TGTGCCAGCAGCGCCCGACTAGCGGGGATCGGGGAGCTGTTTTTT. Translation gives CASSARLAGIGELFF.

J is TRBJ2-5 and V is TRBV13; 8 nucleotides match TRBD1. Trimming removed 2 bases from V and 2 bases from J; junction bases left unmatched: 16. CDR1 is PRHDT, CDR2 FYEKMQ, per germline (reference sequence). The CDR3 has 19 amino acids. In DNA, the CDR3 is TGTGCCAGCAGCTTAAGCAGGGGGCGCCACGGCTGGGGGCAAGAGACCCAGTACTTC. Amino acid sequence: CASSLSRGRHGWGQETQYF.

This rearrangement joins TRBV9 to TRBJ1-1, with unresolved D. Between the trimmed V and J ends, which lost 2 bases and 1 base, there was a span of 9 bases. Germline V CDR1 and CDR2: SGDLS, YYNGEE. The CDR3 spans 14 residues. CDR3 loop: CASSVLTENTEAFF. CDR3 bases: TGTGCCAGCAGCGTCCTTACAGAGAACACTGAAGCTTTCTTT. Variable domain in full (rest from reference TRBV9 and TRBJ1-1): DSGVTQTPKHLITATGQRVTLRCSPRSGDLSVYWYQQSLDQGLQFLIQYYNGEERAKGNILERFSAQQFPDLHSELNLSSLELGDSALYFCASSVLTENTEAFFGQGTRLTVV.

The chain uses TRBV4-1 and TRBJ2-1; possibly TRBD1 for D (6 bases). CDR3 length equals 16 residues. V was clipped by 4 bases and J by 6 bases, with 19 bases between them. Looked up from germline, CDR1 is MGHRA and CDR2 is YSYEKL. CDR3 protein: CASSPDWAGASNEQFF. In DNA, the CDR3 is TGCGCCAGCAGCCCCGATTGGGCAGGGGCCAGCAATGAGCAGTTCTTC.

Here the CDR3 DNA reads TGTGCCAGCAGTGAGACAGTGTATGGCTACACCTTC. Translating gives CASSETVYGYTF. The chain combines TRBV6-1 with TRBJ1-2; D perhaps matches TRBD1 (5 bases). The V and J ends lost 3 bases and 5 bases respectively, with 7 bases between them. The CDR3 length is 12 residues. CDR1 and CDR2 from the germline V gene are MNHNS and SASEGT.

The genes are TRBV5-1 and TRBJ1-2; D uncertain. The CDR3 contains 15 residues. V was trimmed by 6 bases and J by 3 bases, leaving 18 bases between them. Germline CDR1 and CDR2: SGHRS and YFSETQ. The chain's CDR3 is CASTLGGLSDYGYTF. CDR3 bases: TGCGCCAGCACACTGGGCGGACTTAGCGACTATGGCTACACCTTC.

In this sample, this clone turned up a few times. The chain couples TRBV25-1 to TRBJ2-7; 8 positions agree with TRBD1. The V segment lost 6 bases and the J segment 4 bases; nucleotides outside the gene matches: 5. The CDR3 spans 13 residues. Germline-derived CDR1 and CDR2 are MGHDK and SYGVNS. The CDR3 nucleotides are TGTGCCAGCAGAGGACAGGGAACGTACGAGCAGTACTTC. Amino acid sequence: CASRGQGTYEQYF.